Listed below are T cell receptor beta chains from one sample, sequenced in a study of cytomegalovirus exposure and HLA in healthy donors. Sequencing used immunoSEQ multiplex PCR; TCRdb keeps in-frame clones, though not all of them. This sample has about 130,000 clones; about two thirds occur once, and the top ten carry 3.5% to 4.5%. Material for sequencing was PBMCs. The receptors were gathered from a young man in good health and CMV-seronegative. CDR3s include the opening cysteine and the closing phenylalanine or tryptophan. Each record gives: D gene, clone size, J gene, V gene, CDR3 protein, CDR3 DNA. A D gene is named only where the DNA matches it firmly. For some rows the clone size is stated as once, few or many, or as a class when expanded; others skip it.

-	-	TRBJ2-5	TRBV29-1	CSVESPYQETQYF	TGCAGCGTTGAATCCCCGTACCAAGAGACCCAGTACTTC
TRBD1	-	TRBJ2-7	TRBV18	CASSPRDSNYEQYF	TGTGCCAGCTCACCACGGGACAGCAACTACGAGCAGTACTTC
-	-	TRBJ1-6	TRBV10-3	CAISFGQHNSPLHF	TGTGCCATCAGCTTCGGACAACATAATTCACCCCTCCACTTT
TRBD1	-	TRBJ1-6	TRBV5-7	CASSLRTGEHSPLHF	TGTGCCAGCAGCTTGAGGACAGGGGAACATTCACCCCTCCACTTT
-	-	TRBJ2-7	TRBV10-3	CAISESSYEQYF	TGTGCCATCAGTGAGTCCAGCTACGAGCAGTACTTC
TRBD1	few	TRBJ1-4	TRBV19	CASSPGQSNEKLFF	TGTGCCAGTAGTCCGGGACAGTCTAATGAAAAACTGTTTTTT
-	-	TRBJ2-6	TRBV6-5	CASSYSRGAGANVLTF	TGTGCCAGCAGTTACTCCAGGGGGGCTGGGGCCAACGTCCTGACTTTC
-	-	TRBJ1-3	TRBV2	CASSENASGHF	TGTGCCAGCAGTGAGAACGCCTCGGGTCATTTT
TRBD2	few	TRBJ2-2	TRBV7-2	CASSLVGTSGGAVGELFF	TGTGCCAGCAGCCTAGTCGGGACTAGCGGGGGGGCTGTCGGGGAGCTGTTTTTT
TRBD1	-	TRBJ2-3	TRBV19	CASSIYNRGLPDTQYF	TGTGCCAGTAGTATCTATAACAGGGGCCTTCCCGATACGCAGTATTTT
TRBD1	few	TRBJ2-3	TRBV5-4	CASSSPGQGADTQYF	TGTGCCAGCAGCTCCCCGGGACAGGGGGCAGATACGCAGTATTTT
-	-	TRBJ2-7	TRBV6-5	CASSNYRGYYEQYF	TGTGCCAGCAGTAACTACCGGGGGTACTACGAGCAGTACTTC
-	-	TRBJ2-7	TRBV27	CASSLRGGLTYEQYF	TGTGCCAGCAGTTTACGAGGAGGGCTTACCTACGAGCAGTACTTC
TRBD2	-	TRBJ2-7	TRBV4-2	CASSQAGTSGYEQYF	TGTGCCAGCAGCCAAGCCGGGACTAGCGGCTACGAGCAGTACTTC
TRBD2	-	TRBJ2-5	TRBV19	CASRVAGAQTQYF	TGTGCCAGTAGGGTAGCGGGGGCGCAGACCCAGTACTTC
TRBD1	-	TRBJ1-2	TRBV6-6	CASSDPDRGHGYTF	TGTGCCAGCAGTGATCCGGACAGGGGCCATGGCTACACCTTC
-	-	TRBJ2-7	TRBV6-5	CASIKYGAYEQYF	TGTGCCAGCATAAAGTACGGAGCCTACGAGCAGTACTTC
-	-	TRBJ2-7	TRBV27	CASSLRGPSYEQYF	TGTGCCAGCAGTTTGCGGGGGCCCTCCTACGAGCAGTACTTC
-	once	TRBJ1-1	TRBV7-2	CASSLVEGWDTEAFF	TGTGCCAGCAGCTTAGTGGAGGGGTGGGACACTGAAGCTTTCTTT
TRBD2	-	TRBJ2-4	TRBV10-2	CASSDVAGADIQYF	TGCGCCAGCAGTGACGTAGCGGGGGCGGACATTCAGTACTTC
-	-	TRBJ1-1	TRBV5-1	CASSLVQGSYTEAFF	TGCGCCAGCAGCTTGGTGCAGGGGAGCTACACTGAAGCTTTCTTT
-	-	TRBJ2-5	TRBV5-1	CASSLVGAGETQYF	TGCGCCAGCAGCTTGGTTGGGGCGGGGGAGACCCAGTACTTC
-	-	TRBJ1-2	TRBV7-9	CSSSLMRQKIYGYTF	TGTTCCAGCAGCTTAATGAGACAGAAGATCTATGGCTACACCTTC
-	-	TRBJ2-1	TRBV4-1	CASSQVGQTYNEQFF	TGCGCCAGCAGCCAAGTAGGACAGACTTACAATGAGCAGTTCTTC
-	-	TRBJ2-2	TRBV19	CASKMRGTNTGELFF	TGTGCCAGTAAGATGCGGGGCACGAACACCGGGGAGCTGTTTTTT
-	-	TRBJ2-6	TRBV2	CASYSGANVLTF	TGTGCCAGTTACTCTGGGGCCAACGTCCTGACTTTC
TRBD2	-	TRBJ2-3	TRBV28	CASSFSGTSTDTQYF	TGTGCCAGCAGTTTCTCCGGGACTAGTACAGATACGCAGTATTTT
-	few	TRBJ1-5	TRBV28	CASREQGEGNQPQHF	TGTGCCAGCAGAGAACAGGGAGAGGGCAATCAGCCCCAGCATTTT
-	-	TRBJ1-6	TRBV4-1	CASSQEGRRRSSYNSPLHF	TGCGCCAGCAGCCAAGAAGGTCGGCGGAGGAGCTCCTATAATTCACCCCTCCACTTT
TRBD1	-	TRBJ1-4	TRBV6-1	CASRNRGANEKLFF	TGTGCCAGCAGAAACAGGGGGGCAAATGAAAAACTGTTTTTT
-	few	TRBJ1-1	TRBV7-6	CASRTGGLNTEAFF	TGTGCCAGCAGGACGGGGGGGCTCAACACTGAAGCTTTCTTT
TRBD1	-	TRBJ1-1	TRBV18	CASSQDRGWGTEAFF	TGTGCCAGCTCACAGGACAGGGGATGGGGCACTGAAGCTTTCTTT
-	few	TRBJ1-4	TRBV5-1	CASSFAGTGGEKLFF	TGCGCCAGCAGCTTCGCCGGGACTGGGGGTGAAAAACTGTTTTTT
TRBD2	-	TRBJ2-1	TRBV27	CASSPGTSGGYNEQFF	TGTGCCAGCAGCCCGGGGACTAGCGGGGGTTACAATGAGCAGTTCTTC
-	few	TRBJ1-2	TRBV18	CASSPPLYGDTAYGYTF	TGTGCCAGCTCACCACCGTTATACGGGGACACCGCCTATGGCTACACCTTC
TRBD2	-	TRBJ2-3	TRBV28	CASSSPSLAGGSTDTQYF	TGTGCTAGCAGCTCCCCCAGTCTAGCGGGGGGGAGCACAGATACGCAGTATTTT
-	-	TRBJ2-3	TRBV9	CASSVGPLASTDTQYF	TGTGCCAGCAGCGTAGGCCCCCTAGCGAGCACAGATACGCAGTATTTT
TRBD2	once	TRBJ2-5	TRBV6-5	CASTAASGGVETQYF	TGTGCCAGCACAGCGGCTAGCGGGGGGGTCGAGACCCAGTACTTC
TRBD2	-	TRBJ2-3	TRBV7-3	CASSLIERSGGTDTQYF	TGTGCCAGCAGCTTGATCGAGAGATCGGGGGGGACAGATACGCAGTATTTT
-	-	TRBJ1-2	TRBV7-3	CASSLTETGDGYTF	TGTGCCAGCAGCTTAACGGAGACAGGCGATGGCTACACCTTC
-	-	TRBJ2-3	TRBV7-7	CVCGNTDTQYF	TGTGTTTGCGGCAACACAGATACGCAGTATTTT
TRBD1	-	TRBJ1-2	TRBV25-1	CASSDHATGTGYTF	TGTGCCAGCAGTGACCACGCGACAGGGACTGGCTACACCTTC
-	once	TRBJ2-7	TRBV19	CASSPPRGKSSYEQYF	TGTGCCAGTAGTCCCCCCAGGGGCAAAAGCTCCTACGAGCAGTACTTC
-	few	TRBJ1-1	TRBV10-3	CAIKTQAYLGNTEAFF	TGTGCCATCAAAACACAGGCGTACCTGGGGAACACTGAAGCTTTCTTT
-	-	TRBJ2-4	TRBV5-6	CAGSLQEEPKNIQYF	TGTGCCGGCAGCTTGCAGGAAGAGCCCAAAAACATTCAGTACTTC
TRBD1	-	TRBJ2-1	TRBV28	CASTTGGTYNEQFF	TGTGCCAGCACTACAGGGGGCACCTACAATGAGCAGTTCTTC
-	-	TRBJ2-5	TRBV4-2	CASSQERTWKETQYF	TGTGCCAGCAGCCAAGAAAGGACATGGAAAGAGACCCAGTACTTC
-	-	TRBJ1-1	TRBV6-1	CASSWTDMNTEAFF	TGTGCCAGCAGTTGGACAGATATGAACACTGAAGCTTTCTTT
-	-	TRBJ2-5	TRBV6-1	CASKRGQETQYF	TGTGCCAGCAAAAGGGGGCAAGAGACCCAGTACTTC
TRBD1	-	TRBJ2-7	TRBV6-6	CASSYGGQGPYEQYF	TGTGCCAGCAGTTACGGGGGACAGGGACCCTACGAGCAGTACTTC
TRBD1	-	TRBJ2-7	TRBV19	CASSEPGTGDPYEQYF	TGTGCCAGTAGTGAACCTGGGACAGGGGACCCCTACGAGCAGTACTTC
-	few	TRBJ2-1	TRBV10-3	CAIGLTNNEQFF	TGTGCCATCGGACTAACCAACAATGAGCAGTTCTTC
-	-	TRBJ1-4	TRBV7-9	CASSPPPGTNEKLFF	TGTGCCAGCAGCCCACCACCAGGAACTAATGAAAAACTGTTTTTT
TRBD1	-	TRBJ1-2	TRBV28	CASSLSRDSTWGGYTF	TGTGCCAGCAGTCTTAGCCGGGACAGCACTTGGGGTGGCTACACCTTC
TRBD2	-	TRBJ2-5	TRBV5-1	CASSRLSGGAGETQYF	TGCGCCAGCAGCCGCCTTAGCGGGGGGGCCGGTGAGACCCAGTACTTC
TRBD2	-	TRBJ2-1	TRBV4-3	CASSQDLAGAYNEQFF	TGCGCCAGCAGCCAAGATCTAGCGGGGGCCTACAATGAGCAGTTCTTC
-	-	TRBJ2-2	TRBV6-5	CASSRTNTGELFF	TGTGCCAGCAGCCGTACGAACACCGGGGAGCTGTTTTTT
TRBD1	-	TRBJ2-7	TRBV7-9	CSSSSSRTGGEYEQYF	TGTTCCAGCAGCTCATCAAGGACAGGGGGCGAATACGAGCAGTACTTC